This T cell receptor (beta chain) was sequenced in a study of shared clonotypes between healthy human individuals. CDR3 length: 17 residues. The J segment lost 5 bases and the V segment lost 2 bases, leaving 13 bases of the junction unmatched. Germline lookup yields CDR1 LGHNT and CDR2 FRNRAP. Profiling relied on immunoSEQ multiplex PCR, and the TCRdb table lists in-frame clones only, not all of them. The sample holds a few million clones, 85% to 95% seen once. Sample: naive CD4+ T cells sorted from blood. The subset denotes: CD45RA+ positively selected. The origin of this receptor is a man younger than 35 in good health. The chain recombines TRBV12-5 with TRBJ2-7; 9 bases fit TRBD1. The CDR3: CASGLTPIRDREDEQYF. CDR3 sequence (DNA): TGTGCTAGTGGTTTGACACCGATCCGGGACAGGGAAGACGAGCAGTACTTC.